The 21 T cell receptor beta chains below were found in one sample sequenced in a study of blood T cell repertoires in COVID-19. Assay used: immunoSEQ multiplex PCR; TCRdb lists only in-frame clones, some missing. Here the sample spans 55,000 to 95,000 clones, about 82% being singletons. Sequencing was carried out using peripheral blood. These receptors were obtained from a woman aged 60 to 75 with acute or convalescent COVID-19.

The chain uses TRBV27 and TRBJ1-3, with D perhaps matching TRBD1 (6 bases). Trimming removed 8 bases from V and 0 bases from J, with 23 bases in between. The CDR3 runs to 18 residues. Germline loops: CDR1 MNHEY, CDR2 SMNVEV (reference sequence). The CDR3, as DNA: TGTGCCAGCCGCCCACAGGGACTATTGAGTATCTCTGGAAACACCATATATTTT. This sequence encodes CASRPQGLLSISGNTIYF.

The sample holds a few counts of this clone. V is TRBV5-5 and J is TRBJ1-2, with a weak D call TRBD1 (5 bases). The CDR3 is made up of 17 amino acids. Germline V gene lookup returns CDR1 SGHKS and CDR2 YYEKEE (reference sequence). Trimming cost V 1 base and J 4 bases, with 20 bases left between them. For the CDR3, the DNA is TGTGCCAGCAGCTTGAACCGGGCCAGGGCACCCTCCTATGGCTACACCTTC. Translated: CASSLNRARAPSYGYTF.

This chain uses TRBV6-5 with TRBJ1-2; a possible D gene is TRBD1 (6 bases). The CDR3 spans 13 residues. Deletions cut 5 bases from V and 6 bases from J, with 13 bases between. Germline CDR1 and CDR2: MNHEY and SVGAGI. CDR3 in amino acids: CASSPPTGNGYTF. The CDR3 DNA reads as TGTGCCAGCAGTCCTCCAACAGGGAATGGCTACACCTTC.

There are a few counts of this clone. The chain carries TRBV4-1 and TRBJ1-1; TRBD1 aligns across 7 bases. V lost 2 bases, J lost 5 bases, and 8 bases stayed unmatched. Germline lookup yields CDR1 MGHRA and CDR2 YSYEKL. This CDR3 is built from 15 residues. In DNA, the CDR3 is TGCGCCAGCAGCCAACCAACCAGGGGGAGAACTGAAGCTTTCTTT. Amino acids: CASSQPTRGRTEAFF.

The genes are TRBV7-2 and TRBJ2-7, with 7 bases matching TRBD2. Looked up from germline, CDR1 is SGHTA and CDR2 is FQGNSA. J lost 0 bases, V lost 6 bases, and 5 bases had no gene match. This CDR3 region has 14 residues. CDR3 nucleotide sequence: TGTGCCAGCAGAGCCCTAGCGGCCTCCTACGAGCAGTACTTC. Its translation: CASRALAASYEQYF.

V and J are TRBV6-1 and TRBJ1-1; D not certain. V lost 1 base to trimming and J lost 1 base, with 4 bases between them. The CDR3 runs to 13 residues. The V gene's germline CDR1 is MNHNS and CDR2 SASEGT. CDR3 nucleotides: TGTGCCAGCAGTGAAGTCGGGAACACTGAAGCTTTCTTT. Translating it yields CASSEVGNTEAFF.

The chain combines TRBV7-8 with TRBJ1-1, with 7 bases aligning to TRBD1. This CDR3 is 14 amino acids long. The V gene's germline CDR1 is SGHVS and CDR2 FQNEAQ. Trimming cost V 6 bases and J 5 bases; bases outside gene matches: 9. CDR3 in amino acids: CASRPGTEGTEAFF. CDR3 in DNA: TGTGCCAGCAGACCCGGGACAGAGGGGACTGAAGCTTTCTTT.

This clone has only a few counts. The chain recombines TRBV11-3 with TRBJ1-1; TRBD1 matches at 8 bases. This CDR3 is built from 13 residues. V was clipped by 3 bases and J by 11 bases; unmatched bases: 8. Germline CDR1 SGHNT, CDR2 YENEEA. The CDR3 loop reads CASSFRPGGVAFF. CDR3 DNA: TGTGCCAGCAGCTTTCGGCCAGGGGGCGTGGCTTTCTTT.

This chain links TRBV7-2 with TRBJ2-1; the match to TRBD1 covers 7 bases. This CDR3 region has 13 residues. CDR1 is SGHTA and CDR2 is FQGNSA in the germline V gene. The trim removed 2 bases at V and 13 bases at J, leaving 8 bases unmatched. CDR3 sequence (DNA): TGTGCCAGCAGCTTACAAAAGACAGGGCGACAGTTCTTC. Encoded protein: CASSLQKTGRQFF.

This chain uses TRBV19 with TRBJ1-1; TRBD1 matches 8 bases. Germline V gene data show CDR1 as LNHDA and CDR2 as SQIVND (reference sequence). The trim removed 1 base at V and 0 bases at J, leaving 4 bases unmatched. The CDR3 covers 16 residues. CDR3 residues: CASSIAGTGMNTEAFF. In DNA form, the CDR3 reads TGTGCCAGTAGTATAGCTGGGACAGGCATGAACACTGAAGCTTTCTTT.

V and J are TRBV28 and TRBJ1-5, with 9 bases identical to TRBD1. Trimming took 1 base from V and 13 from J; bases not matched to a gene: 8. From germline, CDR1 is MDHEN and CDR2 SYDVKM. CDR3 length: 14 residues. The CDR3 DNA reads as TGTGCCAGCAGTTTATCTGGGACAGGGAAGAGACAGCATTTT. Translated: CASSLSGTGKRQHF.

The chain has TRBV19 and TRBJ2-3; D is possibly TRBD2 (6 bases). Deletions cut 3 bases from V and 4 bases from J, with 14 bases between. Per germline, CDR1 LNHDA and CDR2 SQIVND (reference sequence). This CDR3 region has 15 residues. The chain's CDR3 is CASSMGGGEADTQYF. The CDR3 DNA sequence: TGTGCCAGTAGTATGGGAGGAGGGGAGGCAGATACGCAGTATTTT.

This sequence joins TRBV5-1 and TRBJ1-2; tentative D call: TRBD1 (5 bases). The CDR3 consists of 14 residues. Germline CDR1 is SGHRS and CDR2 is YFSETQ. With 5 bases removed from V and 5 bases from J, the gap between germline ends came to 16 bases. CDR3 coding DNA: TGCGCCAGCAGTCCGGATGGCAGGGCTTATGGCTACACCTTC. This sequence encodes CASSPDGRAYGYTF.

The chain is built from TRBV14 and TRBJ2-3, with 11 nucleotides matching TRBD2. The CDR3 has 15 amino acids. Germline V CDR1 and CDR2: SGHDN, FVKESK. V dropped 4 bases and J dropped 4; count of bases not matched to a gene: 4. This chain's CDR3 is CASSRFSGGADTQYF. In DNA form, the CDR3 reads TGTGCCAGCAGCCGCTTTAGCGGGGGGGCAGATACGCAGTATTTT.

The V gene is TRBV6-5, the J gene TRBJ1-2; tentatively, D is TRBD1 (5 bases). The CDR3 spans 12 residues. The V and J ends lost 6 bases and 3 bases respectively, with 8 bases between them. Germline V gene data show CDR1 as MNHEY and CDR2 as SVGAGI. For the CDR3, the DNA is TGTGCCAGCAGGGACACCTACTATGGCTACACCTTC. It yields the protein CASRDTYYGYTF.

This rearrangement joins TRBV30 to TRBJ1-1; D not resolved. CDR3 length: 11 amino acids. The V end was cut by 5 bases, the J end by 3 bases, with 7 bases between. CDR1 and CDR2 (germline): GTSNPN, SVGIG (reference sequence). The DNA of the CDR3 is TGTGCCTGGGGCAGTTACACTGAAGCTTTCTTT. Translating it yields CAWGSYTEAFF. Looking up the rest from reference TRBV30 and TRBJ1-1 gives the full variable domain: SQTIHQWPATLVQPVGSPLSLECTVEGTSNPNLYWYRQAAGRGLQLLFYSVGIGQISSEVPQNLSASRPQDRQFILSSKKLLLSDSGFYLCAWGSYTEAFFGQGTRLTVV.

This sequence joins TRBV6-5 and TRBJ1-6; TRBD1 might be the D (6 bases). Trimming cost V 5 bases and J 4 bases, with 9 bases left between them. CDR1 is MNHEY and CDR2 is SVGAGI in the germline V gene. The CDR3 is made up of 14 amino acids. The CDR3 DNA follows: TGTGCCAGCAGTCGGACAGTTTATAATTCACCCCTCCACTTT. As protein: CASSRTVYNSPLHF.

V and J are TRBV6-5 and TRBJ2-7; D is possibly TRBD2 (5 bases). Germline lookup yields CDR1 MNHEY and CDR2 SVGAGI. The CDR3 loop spans 12 amino acids. Trimming took off 5 bases at V and 3 bases at J, with 8 bases between the two ends. This chain's CDR3 is CASSTDYYEQYF. For the CDR3, the DNA is TGTGCCAGCAGTACCGACTACTACGAGCAGTACTTC.

This chain uses TRBV2 with TRBJ2-2; 10 nucleotides match TRBD2. CDR1 is SNHLY, CDR2 FYNNEI, per germline. V lost 5 bases and J lost 6; bases outside the gene matches: 6. This CDR3 is 15 amino acids long. CDR3 protein: CASSPLAGASGELFF. The CDR3 DNA is TGTGCCAGCAGTCCTCTAGCGGGGGCCTCCGGGGAGCTGTTTTTT.

The CDR3 here is CASSLVGQNTEAFF. In DNA, the CDR3 is TGTGCCAGCAGCTTAGTGGGGCAGAACACTGAAGCTTTCTTT. The chain is built from TRBV11-3 and TRBJ1-1; D is possibly TRBD1 (5 bases). Trimming removed 1 base from V and 1 base from J, with 7 bases in between. CDR1 is SGHNT, CDR2 YENEEA, per germline. The CDR3 sequence is 14 residues long.

This chain uses TRBV6-5 with TRBJ1-1; perhaps TRBD1 as D (5 bases). V lost 4 bases to trimming and J lost 6 bases, with 15 bases between them. Germline assignment: CDR1 MNHEY and CDR2 SVGAGI. CDR3 size: 14 residues. For the CDR3, the DNA is TGTGCCAGCAGTTTTACAGGCTCCGCCGCTGAAGCTTTCTTT. Translated, it gives CASSFTGSAAEAFF.